This TCR beta chain was sequenced during a study of PD-1 blockade in classical Hodgkin lymphoma. Study findings and constraints: Before treatment, TCR diversity in newly diagnosed patients was reportedly lower than in healthy donors. What caused the repertoire differences, perhaps disease activity or prior therapy, remains undefined.

Only in-frame clones appear in the TCRdb table, and some are missing; sequencing was by immunoSEQ multiplex PCR. The sample holds more than 20,000 clones, around 94% seen once. In germline, CDR1 is SGHTA, CDR2 FQGNSA. The CDR3 spans 15 residues. With V trimmed by 5 bases and J by 6 bases, 7 bases remained unmatched. The time point denotes: newly diagnosed, previously untreated cHL patient sample. Untreated, newly diagnosed classical Hodgkin lymphoma PBMCs were used for comparison. Comment on this clone: Its specificity is not known.

The sequenced sample consisted of peripheral blood mononuclear cells (PBMCs). This TCR was sampled from a human donor with classical Hodgkin lymphoma. The rearrangement links TRBV7-2 to TRBJ2-2; 9 bases align to TRBD1. This CDR3 is CASSVLTGGSGELFF. CDR3 in DNA: TGTGCCAGCAGCGTACTAACAGGGGGCTCCGGGGAGCTGTTTTTT.